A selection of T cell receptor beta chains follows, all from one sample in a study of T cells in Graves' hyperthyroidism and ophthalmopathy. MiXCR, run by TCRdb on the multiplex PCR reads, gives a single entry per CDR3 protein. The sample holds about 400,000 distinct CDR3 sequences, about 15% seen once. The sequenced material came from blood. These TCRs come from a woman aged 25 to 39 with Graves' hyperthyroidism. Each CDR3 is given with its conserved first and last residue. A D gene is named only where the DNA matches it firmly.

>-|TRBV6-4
CASSDSVEVGELFF
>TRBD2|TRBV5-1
CASSLQGLAEGDTQYF
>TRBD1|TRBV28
CATQIGQGAVSNQPQHF
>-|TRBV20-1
CSARDQNTDTQYF
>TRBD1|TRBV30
CASARQGGYEQYF
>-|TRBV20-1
CSAGGGSQGDEQFF
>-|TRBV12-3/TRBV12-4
CASSPYYRDGNEQFF
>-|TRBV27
CASSSGVGGAETQYF
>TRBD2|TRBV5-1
CASSPGRAQAGELFF
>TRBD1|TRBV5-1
CASTQTGRDTEAFF
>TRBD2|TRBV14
CASSHVGLAVRNEQFF
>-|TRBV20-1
CSAPGPNNEQFF
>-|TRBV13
CASSFYYNEQFF
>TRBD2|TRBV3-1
CASSRQLAASYEQYF
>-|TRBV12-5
CASGPSGSLGYGYTF
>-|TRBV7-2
CASSLKGIANTEAFF
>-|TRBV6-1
CASSTGTENTGELFF
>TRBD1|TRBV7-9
CASSLGQGVNTGELFF
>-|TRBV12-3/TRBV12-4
CASRGGAGGSETQYF
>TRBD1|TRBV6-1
CASSPDRQSSYEQYF
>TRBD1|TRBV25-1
CASSDSTGMTEAFF
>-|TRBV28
CASSFGLSIQYF
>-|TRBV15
CATTPTPETAYEQYF
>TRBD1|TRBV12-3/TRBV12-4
CAGRGPTNNQPQHF
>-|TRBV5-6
CASSLEGSGRTQNTQYF
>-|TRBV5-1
CASSPETGVGYTF
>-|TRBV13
CASSPDGGRRNTEAFF
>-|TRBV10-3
CAISTQGSVGYTF
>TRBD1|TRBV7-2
CASSPPGTGNTQYF
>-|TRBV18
CASSPDGGSYSPLHF
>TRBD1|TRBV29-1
CSAEAGQGYYGYTF
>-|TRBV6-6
CASSYSDGGKLFF
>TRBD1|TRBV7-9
CASSQVEGASPFF
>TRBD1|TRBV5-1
CASSFRDRVGTGELFF
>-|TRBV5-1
CASSLTSGLFF
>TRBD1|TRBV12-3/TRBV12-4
CASSLIQGALNSPLHF
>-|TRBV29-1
CSVAVFEQFF
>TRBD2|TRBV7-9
CASSLADGGRDTQYF
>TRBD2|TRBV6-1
CASSEVGTSGSRTDTQYF
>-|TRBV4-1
CASSQGFTASGESYEQYF
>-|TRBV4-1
CASSQETSPIAKNIQYF
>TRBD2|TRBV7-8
CASSSGWTSGGADTDTQYF
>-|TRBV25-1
CASSGHIAGYTF
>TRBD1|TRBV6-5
CASSYSGGDGYTF
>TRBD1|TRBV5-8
CASSLVGTGVGEKLFF
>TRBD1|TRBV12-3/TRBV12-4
CASSLAGRTGGQDTQYF
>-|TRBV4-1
CASSQDDPRTSGANVLTF
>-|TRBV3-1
CASSPPGSGRAYEQYF
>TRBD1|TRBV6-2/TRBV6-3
CASNEGARYEQYF
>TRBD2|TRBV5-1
CVSSLGGKNNEQFF
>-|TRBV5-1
CASSLDPGATNEKLFF
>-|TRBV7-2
CASSPLLDTDTQYF
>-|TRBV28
CASRVANEKLFF
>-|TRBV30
CAWKVFLSGNTIYF
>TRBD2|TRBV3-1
CASSQGPGLAGVGSYEQYF
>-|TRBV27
CASSALDGRSGNTIYF
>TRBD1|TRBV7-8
CVSSTRQGVDEQYF
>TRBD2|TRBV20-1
CSARDLAGGVNEQFF
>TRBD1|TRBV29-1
CSGEGTDAEAFF
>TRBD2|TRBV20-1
CSAIRTSGRTDTQYF